This TCR beta chain was found in a study of blood T cell repertoires in COVID-19. Overall study: Whether acute or convalescent, the COVID-19 samples came from the United States, Italy and Spain. Nucleic acid was either cDNA or gDNA, and it came from T cells, B-cell-depleted T cells, or PBMCs.

How the authors handled the data: Quantification of nucleated cells was approximated via reference gene primer amplification. The assay was immunoSEQ multiplex PCR, and TCRdb's table has in-frame clones only and misses some. V, J and clone size were drawn from that table, and D and trimming were deduced from the DNA. The sample contains approximately 300,000 clones, roughly 86% of which appear only once. Per germline, CDR1 MDHEN and CDR2 SYDVKM. V was shortened by 5 bases and J by 9 bases, with 8 bases between the two germline ends. The CDR3 sequence is 12 residues long. The Seattle site enrolled patients during active infection and followed them longitudinally.

The sequence came from a woman in her 30s with COVID-19, enrolled during active disease. The sequenced sample consisted of peripheral blood. J is TRBJ1-6 and V is TRBV28; D might be TRBD1 (5 bases). The CDR3 DNA follows: TGTGCCAGCAGTAGGGGATTTTCACCCCTCCACTTT. Translating gives CASSRGFSPLHF.